These T cell receptor beta chains were read from a single sample in a study of CD8 T cells in cerebrospinal fluid in Alzheimer's disease. TCRdb re-called the 10x single-cell sequencing reads and catalogs CDR3 proteins one per entry, DNA excluded. The table counts roughly 870 distinct CDR3 sequences; nearly 9.5% lies in the top ten. Sequencing was performed on cerebrospinal fluid. Source of these receptors: a human donor with Parkinson's disease. Both conserved end residues are part of each CDR3. Only some rows state a clone size, as once, few, many or a class for expanded clones.

len: 13
v_gene: TRBV10-1
j_gene: TRBJ1-5
abundance: medium-sized
CDR3aa: CASSEGVNQPQHF

len: 15
v_gene: TRBV28
j_gene: TRBJ2-1
abundance: medium-sized
CDR3aa: CASTPTSGLGNEQFF

len: 13
v_gene: TRBV7-7
j_gene: TRBJ2-3
abundance: large
CDR3aa: CASSLSGTDTQYF

len: 13
v_gene: TRBV25-1
j_gene: TRBJ2-6
abundance: large
CDR3aa: CASSEPGANVLTF

len: 14
v_gene: TRBV6-1
j_gene: TRBJ2-3
abundance: large
CDR3aa: CASLWDQSTDTQYF

len: 14
v_gene: TRBV6-2/TRBV6-3
j_gene: TRBJ1-2
abundance: large
CDR3aa: CASSSPDRSYGYTF

len: 15
v_gene: TRBV28
j_gene: TRBJ1-5
abundance: large
CDR3aa: CASTWEGNSNQPQHF

len: 14
v_gene: TRBV28
j_gene: TRBJ2-1
abundance: medium-sized
CDR3aa: CASSFLGRRNEQFF

len: 11
v_gene: TRBV28
j_gene: TRBJ2-6
abundance: large
CDR3aa: CASTGANVLTF

len: 16
v_gene: TRBV7-8
j_gene: TRBJ1-1
abundance: medium-sized
CDR3aa: CASSSGDRVMNTEAFF

len: 14
v_gene: TRBV2
j_gene: TRBJ2-2
abundance: large
CDR3aa: CASSPQTVTGELFF

len: 11
v_gene: TRBV28
j_gene: TRBJ2-2
abundance: large
CDR3aa: CASTHTGELFF

len: 15
v_gene: TRBV7-9
j_gene: TRBJ1-3
abundance: large
CDR3aa: CASSLAAGNGNTIYF

len: 13
v_gene: TRBV6-1
j_gene: TRBJ2-1
abundance: medium-sized
CDR3aa: CASSERKNNEQFF

len: 16
v_gene: TRBV6-6
j_gene: TRBJ1-1
abundance: medium-sized
CDR3aa: CASSYESQGWYTEAFF

len: 12
v_gene: TRBV28
j_gene: TRBJ1-5
abundance: large
CDR3aa: CASSSGGQPQHF

len: 14
v_gene: TRBV28
j_gene: TRBJ1-1
abundance: large
CDR3aa: CASSPGAMNTEAFF

len: 13
v_gene: TRBV6-1
j_gene: TRBJ2-1
abundance: medium-sized
CDR3aa: CASSEAPFNEQFF

len: 17
v_gene: TRBV11-2
j_gene: TRBJ2-1
abundance: large
CDR3aa: CASSPDSGRALFNEQFF

len: 15
v_gene: TRBV7-2
j_gene: TRBJ1-5
abundance: large
CDR3aa: CASSLVPGSSQPQHF

len: 12
v_gene: TRBV11-2
j_gene: TRBJ2-5
abundance: large
CDR3aa: CASSLDQETQYF

len: 14
v_gene: TRBV7-8
j_gene: TRBJ1-2
abundance: medium-sized
CDR3aa: CASSPRGGADGYTF

len: 16
v_gene: TRBV6-6
j_gene: TRBJ1-5
abundance: large
CDR3aa: CASRTRGQGSNQPQHF

len: 13
v_gene: TRBV29-1
j_gene: TRBJ1-5
abundance: medium-sized
CDR3aa: CSVQTGGDQPQHF

len: 15
v_gene: TRBV12-3/TRBV12-4
j_gene: TRBJ1-4
abundance: -
CDR3aa: CASSQDRDWGEKLFF

len: 15
v_gene: TRBV4-2
j_gene: TRBJ2-6
abundance: medium-sized
CDR3aa: CASSLEPSGANVLTF

len: 15
v_gene: TRBV11-2
j_gene: TRBJ1-5
abundance: large
CDR3aa: CASSLTGGEGQPQHF

len: 14
v_gene: TRBV6-2/TRBV6-3
j_gene: TRBJ2-5
abundance: medium-sized
CDR3aa: CASSYINPQETQYF

len: 18
v_gene: TRBV4-2
j_gene: TRBJ2-1
abundance: large
CDR3aa: CASSQASGAQRGGGEQFF

len: 16
v_gene: TRBV9
j_gene: TRBJ2-1
abundance: medium-sized
CDR3aa: CASSVGVTGTYNEQFF

len: 15
v_gene: TRBV6-1
j_gene: TRBJ2-6
abundance: medium-sized
CDR3aa: CASSERNSGANVLTF

len: 14
v_gene: TRBV4-2
j_gene: TRBJ2-7
abundance: medium-sized
CDR3aa: CASSQDMGNYEQYF

len: 15
v_gene: TRBV7-8
j_gene: TRBJ2-3
abundance: large
CDR3aa: CASSFTTGATDTQYF

len: 18
v_gene: TRBV27
j_gene: TRBJ2-3
abundance: medium-sized
CDR3aa: CASRPRWGDNKIRDTQYF

len: 14
v_gene: TRBV7-2
j_gene: TRBJ2-3
abundance: large
CDR3aa: CASSSLLGTDTQYF

len: 15
v_gene: TRBV6-6
j_gene: TRBJ1-5
abundance: medium-sized
CDR3aa: CASSYLGQFGQPQHF

len: 13
v_gene: TRBV20-1
j_gene: TRBJ1-6
abundance: large
CDR3aa: CSAPGQGNSPLHF

len: 14
v_gene: TRBV19
j_gene: TRBJ1-2
abundance: medium-sized
CDR3aa: CASRRATWNYGYTF

len: 12
v_gene: TRBV5-4
j_gene: TRBJ2-7
abundance: medium-sized
CDR3aa: CASSYASYEQYF

len: 13
v_gene: TRBV2
j_gene: TRBJ1-2
abundance: medium-sized
CDR3aa: CASSERPTYGYTF

len: 15
v_gene: TRBV7-2
j_gene: TRBJ2-7
abundance: large
CDR3aa: CASSPAGLAGGEQYF

len: 15
v_gene: TRBV7-8
j_gene: TRBJ2-3
abundance: large
CDR3aa: CASSPGLVSTDTQYF

len: 18
v_gene: TRBV6-5
j_gene: TRBJ1-4
abundance: medium-sized
CDR3aa: CASSYSGTGAWLREKLFF

len: 11
v_gene: TRBV6-1
j_gene: TRBJ1-5
abundance: medium-sized
CDR3aa: CASSENGGQHF